This entry concerns a single T cell receptor beta chain. The antigen is unknown. Time point in this sample: baseline pretreatment blood. Treatment denoted: 15 Gy SBRT to primary tumor, nephrectomy 4 weeks later. The protocol was immunoSEQ multiplex PCR, while the TCRdb copy is restricted to in-frame clones and leaves out a portion. Of 120,000 to 150,000 clones listed, 88% are singletons. This entry is derived from a study of radiation and T cells in renal cell carcinoma. Whole-study findings and limits: In blood, top tumor clones expanded by 2 weeks, shrinking by 4. Without pretreatment biopsies, baseline tumor clonotype presence was undetermined.

This CDR3 has 18 amino acids. Germline lookup yields CDR1 SGHTA and CDR2 FQGNSA. V gave up 1 base and J gave up 1 base; unmatched junction bases: 8. V gene TRBV7-2 combines with J gene TRBJ2-5; the match to TRBD2 covers 11 bases. The material was blood, obtained from a patient whose treatment included radiotherapy and nephrectomy. This receptor was obtained from a woman in her seventies with renal cell carcinoma. The CDR3 DNA sequence: TGTGCCAGCAGCTTAGGACTAGCGGGGACGTTTTTCCAAGAGACCCAGTACTTC. It yields the protein CASSLGLAGTFFQETQYF.